This T cell receptor (beta chain) was captured in a study of blood T cell repertoires in COVID-19 (dated by TCRdb to about 2020). Regarding the research as a whole: Collaborator samples came from the United States, Italy and Spain and covered acute and convalescent phases of COVID-19. Where available, HLA class I and class II types were obtained from metadata supplied by the sample provider rather than from assay-based typing. Subjects who had been exposed to COVID-19, were actively infected with it, or had recovered from it provided the deeply sampled blood TCRbeta repertoires that made up the dataset. The prospective study material was composed of cDNA or gDNA derived from T cells, B-cell-depleted T cells, or PBMCs. The samples were drawn from the first 160 participants of the ongoing ImmuneRACE study and from roughly 1,300 subjects provided by 6 global collaborators. Nearly every sample came with metadata listing a de-identified subject ID, COVID-19 status, age in years and sex. The repertoires were made available in a free public database intended to serve as a resource for research on the immune response to SARS-CoV-2. What the study reported, not specific to this receptor: The quantity of clinical and demographic metadata differed by source and by participant and was supplied without curation.

V and J lose 6 bases and 0 bases, and a span of 12 bases separates them. Including cysteine and phenylalanine, the CDR3 has 15 amino acids. Left in the record is the CDR3 DNA by itself, 45 bases read in frame from the first base. Via the germline V gene, CDR1 is MDHEN and CDR2 SYDVKM. With respect to this clone: The antigen this receptor binds is unknown. No much larger clone is present one base from it, and per-base qualities are unavailable.

Collaborating institutions collected whole blood in K2EDTA tubes following their own protocols. For TCRbeta analysis, collaborators shipped samples in one of three forms: frozen whole blood, isolated PBMCs, or DNA extracted from either of those sample types. TCRbeta CDR3 regions were amplified from genomic DNA using the immunoSEQ Assay, a bias-controlled multiplex PCR. Turning to the authors' computational methods: The number of nucleated cells in each sample was estimated from the amplification of reference gene primers within the assay. Sequence reads were collapsed and filtered to measure the absolute abundance of every unique TCRbeta CDR3 rearrangement. For each sample, productive Simpson clonality was calculated as the square root of Simpson's diversity index over productive rearrangements. The table was pulled from immuneACCESS by TCRdb, which kept in-frame rearrangements only. Such tables lose some clones; where checked, under half of the loss comes from unresolved V genes, and the rest has no known cause. V, J and clone size reflect that table, while D and trimming were determined from the DNA. Recorded for this sample are around 130,000 clones; roughly four fifths of them occurred a single time. The ten largest account for less than 4.5% of the sample.

Sequencing was performed on peripheral blood. The sequence was obtained from a woman aged 80 or over with acute or convalescent COVID-19. The chain couples TRBV28 to TRBJ1-3, and possibly TRBD1, on 6 matching bases. The DNA sequence is given as TGTGCCAGCAGGAGAGGACAGAGCTCTGGAAACACCATATATTTT. It is translated as CASRRGQSSGNTIYF.